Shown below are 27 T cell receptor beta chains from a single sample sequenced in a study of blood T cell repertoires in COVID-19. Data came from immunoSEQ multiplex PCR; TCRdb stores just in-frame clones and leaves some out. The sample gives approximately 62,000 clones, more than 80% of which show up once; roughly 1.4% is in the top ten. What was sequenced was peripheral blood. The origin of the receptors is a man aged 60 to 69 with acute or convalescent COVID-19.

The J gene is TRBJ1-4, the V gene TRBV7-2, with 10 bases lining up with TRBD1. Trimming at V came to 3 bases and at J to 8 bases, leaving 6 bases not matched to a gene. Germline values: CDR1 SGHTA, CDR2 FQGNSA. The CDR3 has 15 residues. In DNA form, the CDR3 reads TGTGCCAGCAGCTTTAGACAGGGGGCCTCCGAAAAACTGTTTTTT. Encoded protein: CASSFRQGASEKLFF.

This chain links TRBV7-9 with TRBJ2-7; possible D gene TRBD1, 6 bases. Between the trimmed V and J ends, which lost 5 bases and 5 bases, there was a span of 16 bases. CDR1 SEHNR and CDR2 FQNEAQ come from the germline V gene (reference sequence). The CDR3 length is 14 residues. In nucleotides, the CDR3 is TGTGCCAGCAGCCCCAAGGGGGTGGCCGACGAGCAGTACTTC. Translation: CASSPKGVADEQYF.

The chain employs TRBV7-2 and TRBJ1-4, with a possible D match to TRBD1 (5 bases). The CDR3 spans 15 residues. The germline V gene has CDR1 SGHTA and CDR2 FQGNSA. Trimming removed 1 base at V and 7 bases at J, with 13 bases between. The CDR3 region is CASSLGPGEGEKLFF. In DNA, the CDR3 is TGTGCCAGCAGCTTAGGACCGGGGGAGGGTGAAAAACTGTTTTTT. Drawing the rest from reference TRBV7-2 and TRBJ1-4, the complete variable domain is GAGVSQSPSNKVTEKGKDVELRCDPISGHTALYWYRQSLGQGLEFLIYFQGNSAPDKSGLPSDRFSAERTGGSVSTLTIQRTQQEDSAVYLCASSLGPGEGEKLFFGSGTQLSVL.

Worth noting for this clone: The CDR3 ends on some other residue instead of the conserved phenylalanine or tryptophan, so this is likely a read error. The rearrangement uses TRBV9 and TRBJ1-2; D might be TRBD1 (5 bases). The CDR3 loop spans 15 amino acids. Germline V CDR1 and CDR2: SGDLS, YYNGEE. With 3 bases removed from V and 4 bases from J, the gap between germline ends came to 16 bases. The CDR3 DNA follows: TGTGCCAGCAGCGCTAATAAGGAGGGGACCTATGGCTACACCCTC. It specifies CASSANKEGTYGYTL.

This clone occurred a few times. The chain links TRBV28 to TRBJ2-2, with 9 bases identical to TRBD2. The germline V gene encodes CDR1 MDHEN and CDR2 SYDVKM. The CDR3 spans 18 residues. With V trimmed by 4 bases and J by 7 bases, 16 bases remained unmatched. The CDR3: CASSSMFRGRALGGELFF. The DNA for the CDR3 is TGTGCCAGCAGTTCCATGTTCCGCGGGAGGGCCTTGGGCGGGGAGCTGTTTTTT.

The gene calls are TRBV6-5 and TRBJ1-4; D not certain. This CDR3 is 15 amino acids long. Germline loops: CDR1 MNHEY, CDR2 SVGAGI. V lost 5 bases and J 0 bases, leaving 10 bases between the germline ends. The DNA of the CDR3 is TGTGCCAGCAGTAGGGAGTCCGCAACTAATGAAAAACTGTTTTTT. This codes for CASSRESATNEKLFF.

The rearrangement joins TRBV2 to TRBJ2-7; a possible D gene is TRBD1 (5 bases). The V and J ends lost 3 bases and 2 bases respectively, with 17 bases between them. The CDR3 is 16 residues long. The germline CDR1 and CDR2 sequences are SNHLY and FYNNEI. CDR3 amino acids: CASSDIMGQAPYEQYF. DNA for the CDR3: TGTGCCAGCAGTGATATCATGGGGCAGGCACCCTACGAGCAGTACTTC.

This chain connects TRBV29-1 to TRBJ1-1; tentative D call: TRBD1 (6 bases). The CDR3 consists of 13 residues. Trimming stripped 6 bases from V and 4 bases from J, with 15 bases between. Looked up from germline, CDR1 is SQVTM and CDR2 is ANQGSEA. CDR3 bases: TGCAGCGTCCTGACAGGCTTGAGCACTGAAGCTTTCTTT. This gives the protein CSVLTGLSTEAFF.

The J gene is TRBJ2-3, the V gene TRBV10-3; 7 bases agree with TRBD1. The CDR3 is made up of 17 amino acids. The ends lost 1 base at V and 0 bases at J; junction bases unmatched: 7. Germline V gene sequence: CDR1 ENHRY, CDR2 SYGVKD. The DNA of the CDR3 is TGTGCCATCAGTGAGTATCGACAGGGCGGGAGCACAGATACGCAGTATTTT. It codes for CAISEYRQGGSTDTQYF.

CDR3 region: CASSSSLTRNTEAFF. The DNA of the CDR3 is TGTGCCAGCAGCTCTAGTTTAACAAGGAACACTGAAGCTTTCTTT. V is TRBV7-9 and J is TRBJ1-1; D is uncertain. CDR3 length: 15 amino acids. Looked up from germline, CDR1 is SEHNR and CDR2 is FQNEAQ (reference sequence). The V gene lost 4 bases and the J gene lost 1 base, with 13 bases spanning the gap. Supplemented by reference TRBV7-9 and TRBJ1-1, the full variable domain reads DTGVSQNPRHKITKRGQNVTFRCDPISEHNRLYWYRQTLGQGPEFLTYFQNEAQLEKSRLLSDRFSAERPKGSFSTLEIQRTEQGDSAMYLCASSSSLTRNTEAFFGQGTRLTVV.

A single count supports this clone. This CDR3 reads CASSVSGREEYEQYF. CDR3 coding DNA: TGTGCCAGCAGCGTTAGCGGGAGGGAGGAGTACGAGCAGTACTTC. The V call is TRBV9, the J call TRBJ2-7, with 11 positions matching TRBD2. The V and J ends lost 2 bases and 4 bases, in that order; junction bases with no gene match: 5. CDR3 length equals 15 residues. Germline CDR1 SGDLS, CDR2 YYNGEE.

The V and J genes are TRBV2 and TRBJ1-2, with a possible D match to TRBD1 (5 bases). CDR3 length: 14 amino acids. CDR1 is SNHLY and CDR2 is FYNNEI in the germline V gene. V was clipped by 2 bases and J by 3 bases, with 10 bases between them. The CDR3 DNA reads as TGTGCCAGCAGTGAACCCGACAGTTACTATGGCTACACCTTC. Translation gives CASSEPDSYYGYTF.

CDR3 loop: CASSSPFSGSSGFF. The CDR3 DNA reads TGTGCCAGCAGTTCCCCTTTTTCCGGGAGTAGCGGGTTCTTC. The J gene is TRBJ2-1, the V gene TRBV2; D is possibly TRBD2 (6 bases). CDR1 is SNHLY and CDR2 is FYNNEI in the germline V gene. Trimming shortened V by 5 bases and J by 15 bases, and 23 bases separated the two germline ends. The CDR3 contains 14 residues.

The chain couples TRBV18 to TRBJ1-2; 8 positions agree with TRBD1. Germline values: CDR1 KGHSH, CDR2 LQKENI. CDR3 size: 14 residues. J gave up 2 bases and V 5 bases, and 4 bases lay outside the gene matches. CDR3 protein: CASSSRQGNYGYTF. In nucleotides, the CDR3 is TGTGCCAGCTCATCGAGACAGGGGAACTATGGCTACACCTTC.

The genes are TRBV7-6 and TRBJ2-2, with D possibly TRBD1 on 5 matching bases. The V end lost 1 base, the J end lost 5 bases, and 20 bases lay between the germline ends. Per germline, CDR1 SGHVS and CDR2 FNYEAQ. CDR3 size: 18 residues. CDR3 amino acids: CASSLDNLGGADTGELFF. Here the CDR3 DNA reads TGTGCCAGCAGCTTAGACAACCTTGGTGGGGCGGATACCGGGGAGCTGTTTTTT.

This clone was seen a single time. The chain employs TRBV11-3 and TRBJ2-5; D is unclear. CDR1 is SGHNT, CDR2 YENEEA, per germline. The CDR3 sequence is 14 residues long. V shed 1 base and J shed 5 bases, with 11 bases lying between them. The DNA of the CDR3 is TGTGCCAGCAGCTTAGGAGGCCTACCGGAGACCCAGTACTTC. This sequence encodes CASSLGGLPETQYF.

The CDR3 reads CASSLGGWDSTPYEQYF. CDR3 nucleotides: TGTGCCAGCAGCTTAGGGGGGTGGGACTCGACCCCATACGAGCAGTACTTC. The chain joins TRBV11-2 to TRBJ2-7, with TRBD2 as a possible D gene (6 bases). Germline assignment: CDR1 SGHAT and CDR2 FQNNGV. CDR3 length: 17 amino acids. Trimming removed 1 base from V and 4 bases from J, with 20 bases in between.

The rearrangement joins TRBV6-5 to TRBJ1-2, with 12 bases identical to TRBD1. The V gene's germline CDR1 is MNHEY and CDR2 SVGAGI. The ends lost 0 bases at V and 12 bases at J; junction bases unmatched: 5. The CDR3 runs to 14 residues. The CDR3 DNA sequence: TGTGCCAGCAGTTACTCTGGGACAGGGGGCGCGAACACCTTC. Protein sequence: CASSYSGTGGANTF.

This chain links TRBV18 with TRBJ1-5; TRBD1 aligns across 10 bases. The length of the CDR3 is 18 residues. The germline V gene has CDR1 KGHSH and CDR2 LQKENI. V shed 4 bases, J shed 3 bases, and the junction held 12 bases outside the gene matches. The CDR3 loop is CASSQQDRGRGYNQPQHF. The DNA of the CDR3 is TGTGCCAGCTCACAACAAGACAGGGGGCGAGGGTACAATCAGCCCCAGCATTTT.

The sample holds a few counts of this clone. The CDR3 DNA sequence: TGTGCCAGCAGTTCACCCCGGTTAGCCAAAAACATTCAGTACTTC. As protein: CASSSPRLAKNIQYF. The chain couples TRBV6-6 to TRBJ2-4; D is uncertain. The germline gives CDR1 MNHNY, CDR2 SVGAGI (reference sequence). Between the trimmed V and J ends, which lost 4 bases and 0 bases, there was a span of 10 bases. The CDR3 covers 15 residues.

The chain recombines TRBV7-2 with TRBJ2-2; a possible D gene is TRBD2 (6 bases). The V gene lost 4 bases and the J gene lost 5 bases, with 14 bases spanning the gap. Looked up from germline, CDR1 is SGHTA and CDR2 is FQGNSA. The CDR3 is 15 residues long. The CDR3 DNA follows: TGTGCCAGCAGCTCACAGACCGGGAGTACCGGGGAGCTGTTTTTT. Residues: CASSSQTGSTGELFF. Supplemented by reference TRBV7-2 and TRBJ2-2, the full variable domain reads GAGVSQSPSNKVTEKGKDVELRCDPISGHTALYWYRQSLGQGLEFLIYFQGNSAPDKSGLPSDRFSAERTGGSVSTLTIQRTQQEDSAVYLCASSSQTGSTGELFFGEGSRLTVL.

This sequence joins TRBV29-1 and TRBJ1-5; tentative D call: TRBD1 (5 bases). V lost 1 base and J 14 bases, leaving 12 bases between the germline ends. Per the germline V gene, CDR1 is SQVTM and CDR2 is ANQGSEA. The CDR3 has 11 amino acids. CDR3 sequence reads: CSVEVGVGKHF. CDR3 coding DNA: TGCAGCGTTGAAGTAGGGGTGGGGAAGCATTTT.

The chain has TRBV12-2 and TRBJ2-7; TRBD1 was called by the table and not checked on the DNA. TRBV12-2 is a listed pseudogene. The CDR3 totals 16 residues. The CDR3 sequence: CASRPPAGRQLHEQYF. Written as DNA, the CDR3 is TGTGCAAGTCGCCCCCCGGCAGGGCGCCAGCTCCACGAGCAGTACTTC.

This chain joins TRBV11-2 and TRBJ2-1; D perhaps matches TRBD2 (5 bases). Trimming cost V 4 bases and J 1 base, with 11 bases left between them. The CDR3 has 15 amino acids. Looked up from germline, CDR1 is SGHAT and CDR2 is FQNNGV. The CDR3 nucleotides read TGTGCCAGCAGCTCGTGGTCGGGGTCCTACAATGAGCAGTTCTTC. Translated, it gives CASSSWSGSYNEQFF.

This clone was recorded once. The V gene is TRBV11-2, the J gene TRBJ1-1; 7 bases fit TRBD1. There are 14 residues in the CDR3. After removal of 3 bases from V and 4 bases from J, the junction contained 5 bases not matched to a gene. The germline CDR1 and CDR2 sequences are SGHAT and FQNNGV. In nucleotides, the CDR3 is TGTGCCAGCAGCTTCGACAGGGAGAGCACTGAAGCTTTCTTT. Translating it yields CASSFDRESTEAFF.

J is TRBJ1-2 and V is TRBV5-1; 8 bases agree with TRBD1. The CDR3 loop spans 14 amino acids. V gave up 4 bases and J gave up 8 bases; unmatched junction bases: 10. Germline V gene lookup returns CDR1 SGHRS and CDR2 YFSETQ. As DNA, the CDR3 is TGCGCCAGCAGCCAGACGACAGGGGTGGAAGGCTACACCTTC. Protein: CASSQTTGVEGYTF.

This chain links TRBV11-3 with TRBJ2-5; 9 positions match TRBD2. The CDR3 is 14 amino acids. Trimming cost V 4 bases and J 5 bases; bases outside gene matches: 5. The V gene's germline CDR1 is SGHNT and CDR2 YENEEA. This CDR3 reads CASSSLAGLETQYF. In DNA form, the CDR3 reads TGTGCCAGCAGCTCGCTAGCGGGACTGGAGACCCAGTACTTC.